This T cell receptor (beta chain) was profiled in a study of blood T cells in healthy people across ages. This clonotype was counted a few times. A second PCR, run for roughly 7 to 11 cycles, used a sample-barcoded 5' primer plus a J-beta primer mix. From each sample, at least 2.5 million paired-end reads containing CDR3 were obtained. Using its own MiXCR run on the 5' RACE reads, TCRdb lists one record per CDR3 protein. The sample contains 550,000 to 600,000 distinct CDR3 sequences, roughly 48% of which appear only once. This CDR3 comprises 15 residues. Trimming removed 3 bases from V and 8 bases from J, with 16 bases in between. CDR1 is SEHNR and CDR2 is FQNEAQ in the germline V gene (reference sequence).

V gene TRBV7-9 combines with J gene TRBJ1-4, with D uncertain. The specimen sequenced was blood. This sequence originates from a man older than 75 in good health. The CDR3 nucleotides are TGTGCCAGCAGCTTGCCGATGAGCGGATCGGAAAAACTGTTTTTT. Protein sequence: CASSLPMSGSEKLFF.